This entry lists 15 T cell receptor beta chains sequenced from one sample in a study of shared clonotypes between healthy human individuals. Produced via immunoSEQ multiplex PCR; TCRdb's table is partial and in-frame only. The sample has more than 2 million clones; just under 95% are singletons. CD45RO-negative CD8 cells positively selected for CCR7 made up the naive population, which excluded terminally differentiated effector memory CD45RA+ cells. Source material: naive CD8+ T cells sorted from blood. Receptors originate from a man between 18 and 29 years old in good health.

V and J are TRBV4-1 and TRBJ1-1; D is undetermined. Trimming took 2 bases from V and 3 from J, leaving 10 bases between them. Germline V gives CDR1 MGHRA, CDR2 YSYEKL. The CDR3 loop spans 14 amino acids. CDR3 in amino acids: CASSQWIWDTEAFF. The CDR3 DNA follows: TGCGCCAGCAGCCAATGGATATGGGACACTGAAGCTTTCTTT.

In regard to this clone: This CDR3 is also generated by other DNA sequences in the sample. V usage is TRBV5-4 and J usage is TRBJ2-5; the D gene is possibly TRBD1 (6 bases). Between the trimmed V and J ends, which lost 1 base and 5 bases, there was a span of 12 bases. The CDR3 totals 14 residues. Germline CDR1 is SGHNT and CDR2 is YYREEE (reference sequence). The CDR3 DNA reads TGTGCCAGCAGCTTGCAGGGGTCGGGGGAGACCCAGTACTTC. Its translation: CASSLQGSGETQYF. Supplemented by reference TRBV5-4 and TRBJ2-5, the full variable domain reads ETGVTQSPTHLIKTRGQQVTLRCSSQSGHNTVSWYQQALGQGPQFIFQYYREEENGRGNFPPRFSGLQFPNYSSELNVNALELDDSALYLCASSLQGSGETQYFGPGTRLLVL.

The chain has TRBV7-6 and TRBJ2-7; 14 nucleotides align to TRBD2. Germline V gene data show CDR1 as SGHVS and CDR2 as FNYEAQ. V lost 5 bases and J lost 2; bases outside the gene matches: 8. This CDR3 is built from 17 residues. CDR3 region: CASSPAGTSGSTYEQYF. CDR3 nucleotides: TGTGCCAGCAGCCCTGCCGGGACTAGCGGGAGTACCTACGAGCAGTACTTC.

The chain joins TRBV19 to TRBJ2-2; 8 bases are shared with TRBD1. Germline CDR1 is LNHDA and CDR2 is SQIVND (reference sequence). There are 14 residues in the CDR3. With 1 base clipped from V and 6 bases from J, the junction kept 1 base outside the gene matches. CDR3 DNA: TGTGCCAGTAGTATAGTGACAGGGGCCGGGGAGCTGTTTTTT. Encoded protein: CASSIVTGAGELFF. Full variable domain (rest looked up from reference TRBV19 and TRBJ2-2): DGGITQSPKYLFRKEGQNVTLSCEQNLNHDAMYWYRQDPGQGLRLIYYSQIVNDFQKGDIAEGYSVSREKKESFPLTVTSAQKNPTAFYLCASSIVTGAGELFFGEGSRLTVL.

This sequence joins TRBV6-5 and TRBJ2-7, with TRBD2 as a possible D gene (5 bases). This CDR3 has 14 residues. Trimming cost V 3 bases and J 3 bases, with 12 bases left between them. CDR1 is MNHEY and CDR2 is SVGAGI in the germline V gene. The CDR3 DNA reads as TGTGCCAGCAGTTATCGAGAGACTAACTACGAGCAGTACTTC. It is translated as CASSYRETNYEQYF.

The chain is built from TRBV4-3 and TRBJ2-7; the D gene is possibly TRBD1 (6 bases). Germline V lookup: CDR1 LGHNA, CDR2 YSLEER. The CDR3 has 15 residues. The germline V and J ends were trimmed by 0 bases and 3 bases, with 12 bases remaining between them. The chain's CDR3 is CASSQDWGHYYEQYF. CDR3 nucleotides: TGCGCCAGCAGCCAAGACTGGGGACACTACTACGAGCAGTACTTC.

This chain connects TRBV7-6 to TRBJ2-7, with 7 bases lining up with TRBD2. Germline V CDR1 and CDR2: SGHVS, FNYEAQ. V lost 4 bases, J lost 2 bases, and 5 bases stayed unmatched. This CDR3 has 14 residues. CDR3: CASSSGLKTYEQYF. The CDR3 DNA follows: TGTGCCAGCAGCTCGGGACTAAAAACCTACGAGCAGTACTTC.

The chain combines TRBV7-9 with TRBJ1-1, with D maybe TRBD1 (5 bases). CDR1 and CDR2 (germline): SEHNR, FQNEAQ (reference sequence). The V and J ends lost 5 bases and 6 bases respectively, with 28 bases between them. CDR3 length equals 18 residues. CDR3: CASSQSAVRWGDSAEAFF. CDR3 coding DNA: TGTGCCAGCAGCCAAAGCGCCGTTCGATGGGGGGATAGTGCTGAAGCTTTCTTT.

The rearrangement links TRBV4-1 to TRBJ2-7, with TRBD2 matching over 13 bases. There are 17 residues in the CDR3. CDR1 is MGHRA and CDR2 is YSYEKL in the germline V gene. Unmatched junction bases numbered 2, after V lost 0 bases and J lost 0 bases. The CDR3 region has the DNA TGCGCCAGCAGCCAAGAAGGGACTAGCGGGATCTCCTACGAGCAGTACTTC. This encodes CASSQEGTSGISYEQYF.

The chain combines TRBV28 with TRBJ2-3, with D maybe TRBD2 (5 bases). The CDR3 consists of 14 residues. V was clipped by 6 bases and J by 2 bases, with 12 bases between them. CDR1 MDHEN and CDR2 SYDVKM come from the germline V gene. The CDR3 loop reads CASSGRGYTDTQYF. The CDR3 region has the DNA TGTGCCAGCAGCGGACGGGGATACACAGATACGCAGTATTTT. Complete variable domain (other parts from reference TRBV28 and TRBJ2-3): DVKVTQSSRYLVKRTGEKVFLECVQDMDHENMFWYRQDPGLGLRLIYFSYDVKMKEKGDIPEGYSVSREKKERFSLILESASTNQTSMYLCASSGRGYTDTQYFGPGTRLTVL.

The V call is TRBV30, the J call TRBJ1-1, with D unresolved. V lost 0 bases, J lost 6 bases, and 14 bases lay in between. This CDR3 is 14 amino acids long. Germline V gene lookup returns CDR1 GTSNPN and CDR2 SVGIG (reference sequence). CDR3 bases: TGTGCCTGGAGTGTAACCGGGAAAGGGTCTGAAGCTTTCTTT. Residues: CAWSVTGKGSEAFF. The full variable domain, rest sourced from reference TRBV30 and TRBJ1-1, is SQTIHQWPATLVQPVGSPLSLECTVEGTSNPNLYWYRQAAGRGLQLLFYSVGIGQISSEVPQNLSASRPQDRQFILSSKKLLLSDSGFYLCAWSVTGKGSEAFFGQGTRLTVV.

The chain uses TRBV4-1 and TRBJ1-3, with D possibly matching TRBD1 (6 bases). Per germline, CDR1 MGHRA and CDR2 YSYEKL. Trimming took off 5 bases at V and 8 bases at J, with 22 bases between the two ends. CDR3 size: 16 residues. The CDR3: CASSSGPGVGLDTIYF. The DNA for the CDR3 is TGCGCCAGCAGCAGCGGTCCAGGGGTAGGGTTAGACACCATATATTTT.

The chain links TRBV4-3 to TRBJ2-7; TRBD2 might be the D (5 bases). Germline V gene sequence: CDR1 LGHNA, CDR2 YSLEER. The CDR3 is made up of 16 amino acids. Trimming removed 0 bases at V and 1 base at J, with 13 bases between. Here the CDR3 reads CASSQDMSGVSYEQYF. The CDR3, as DNA: TGCGCCAGCAGCCAAGATATGAGCGGTGTGTCCTACGAGCAGTACTTC.

The chain recombines TRBV6-1 with TRBJ2-2, with D unclear. The CDR3 loop spans 10 amino acids. Germline V lookup: CDR1 MNHNS, CDR2 SASEGT. V lost 5 bases to trimming and J lost 5 bases, with 0 bases between them. CDR3 sequence (DNA): TGTGCCAGCAGTACCGGGGAGCTGTTTTTT. This translates into CASSTGELFF.

Comments on this clone: Other DNA sequences in the sample encode the same CDR3. The CDR3 nucleotides read TGTGCCAGCGGGGGGAGCTCCTACAATGAGCAGTTCTTC. Protein product: CASGGSSYNEQFF. The chain combines TRBV27 with TRBJ2-1; a weak D match, TRBD2 (6 bases). V lost 8 bases and J lost 0, with 8 bases in between. This CDR3 is 13 amino acids long. Per germline, CDR1 MNHEY and CDR2 SMNVEV (reference sequence).